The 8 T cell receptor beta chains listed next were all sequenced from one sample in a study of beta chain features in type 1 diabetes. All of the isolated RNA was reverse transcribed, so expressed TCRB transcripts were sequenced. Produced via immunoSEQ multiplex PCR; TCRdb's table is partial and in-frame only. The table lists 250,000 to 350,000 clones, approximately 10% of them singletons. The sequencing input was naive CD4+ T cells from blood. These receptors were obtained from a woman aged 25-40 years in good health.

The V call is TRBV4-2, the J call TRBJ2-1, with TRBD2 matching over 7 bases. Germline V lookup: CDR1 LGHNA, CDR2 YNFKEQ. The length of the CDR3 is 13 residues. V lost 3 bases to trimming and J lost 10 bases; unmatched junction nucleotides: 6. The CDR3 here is CASSQPPGREQFF. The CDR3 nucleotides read TGTGCCAGCAGCCAGCCCCCCGGGAGGGAGCAGTTCTTC.

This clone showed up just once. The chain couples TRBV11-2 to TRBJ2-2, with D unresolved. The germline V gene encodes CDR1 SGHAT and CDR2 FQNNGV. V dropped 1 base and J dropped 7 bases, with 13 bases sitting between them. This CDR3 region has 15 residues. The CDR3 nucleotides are TGTGCCAGCAGCTTAGGCTCGAGGAGAGGCGGGGAGCTGTTTTTT. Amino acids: CASSLGSRRGGELFF.

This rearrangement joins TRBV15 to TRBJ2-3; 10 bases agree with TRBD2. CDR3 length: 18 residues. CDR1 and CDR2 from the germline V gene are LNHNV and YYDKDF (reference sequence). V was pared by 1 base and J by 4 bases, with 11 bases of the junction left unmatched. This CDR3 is CATSRARASGSGADTQYF. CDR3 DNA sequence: TGTGCCACCAGCAGAGCTCGGGCTAGCGGGAGTGGCGCAGATACGCAGTATTTT.

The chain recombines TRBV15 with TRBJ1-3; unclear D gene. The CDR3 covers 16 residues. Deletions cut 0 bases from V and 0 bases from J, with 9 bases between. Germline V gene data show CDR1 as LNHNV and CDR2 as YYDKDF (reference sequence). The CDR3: CATSRDPGSSGNTIYF. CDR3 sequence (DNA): TGTGCCACCAGCAGAGATCCCGGTTCCTCTGGAAACACCATATATTTT.

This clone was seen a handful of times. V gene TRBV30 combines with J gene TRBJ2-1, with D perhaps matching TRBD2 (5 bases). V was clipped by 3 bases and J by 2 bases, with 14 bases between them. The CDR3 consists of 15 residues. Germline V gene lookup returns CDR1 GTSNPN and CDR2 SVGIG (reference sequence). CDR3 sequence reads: CAWRGPGGPYNEQFF. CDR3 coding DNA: TGTGCCTGGAGAGGGCCCGGAGGCCCCTACAATGAGCAGTTCTTC.

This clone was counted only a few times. The CDR3 is CASSLVGDSKETQYF. The CDR3 DNA is TGTGCCAGCAGCTTAGTGGGGGACTCTAAAGAGACCCAGTACTTC. The V gene is TRBV7-2, the J gene TRBJ2-5, with D possibly TRBD2 on 6 matching bases. This CDR3 has 15 amino acids. V lost 1 base and J lost 3, with 12 bases in between. Germline V gene sequence: CDR1 SGHTA, CDR2 FQGNSA.

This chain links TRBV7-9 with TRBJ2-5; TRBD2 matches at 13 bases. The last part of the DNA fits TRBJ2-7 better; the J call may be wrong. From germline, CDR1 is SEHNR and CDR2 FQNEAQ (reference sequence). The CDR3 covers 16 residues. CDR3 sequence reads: CASSSRTSGSSYEQYF. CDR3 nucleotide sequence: TGTGCCAGCAGCTCACGGACTAGCGGGAGCTCCTACGAGCAGTACTTC.

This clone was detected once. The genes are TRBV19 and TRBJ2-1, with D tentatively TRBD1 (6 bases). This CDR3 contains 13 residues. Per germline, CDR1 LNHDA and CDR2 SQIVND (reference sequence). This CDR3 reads CATGYPSMNEQFF. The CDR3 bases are TGTGCTACAGGGTATCCAAGCATGAATGAGCAGTTCTTC.